These 20 T cell receptor beta chains came from one sample sequenced in a study of beta chain features in type 1 diabetes. Study observations and caveats: Shortening of TCRB CDR3s, moderate but significant, appeared in all four CD4+ subsets of Type 1 diabetes patients.

Expressed TCRB transcripts were sequenced because the entire RNA isolate underwent reverse transcription. The repertoire was sequenced with immunoSEQ multiplex PCR; TCRdb's copy has only in-frame clones and lacks some. Here the sample spans hundreds of thousands of clones, about an eighth being singletons. No antigen has been assigned to these receptors. Source material: naive CD4+ T cells from blood. The origin of the receptors is a man between 18 and 35 years old with type 1 diabetes.

This clone has just a few counts. The CDR3 coding sequence is TGTGCCAGCAGGGAGACAGATATAGCCAAAAACATTCAGTACTTC. Translated: CASRETDIAKNIQYF. This chain joins TRBV2 and TRBJ2-4; the D gene is possibly TRBD1 (5 bases). The CDR3 extends over 15 amino acids. The germline gives CDR1 SNHLY, CDR2 FYNNEI. V lost 6 bases and J 0 bases, leaving 12 bases between the germline ends.

This clone showed up just a few times. The rearrangement uses TRBV5-1 and TRBJ1-1; D may be TRBD1 (6 bases). The CDR3 contains 14 residues. Germline-derived CDR1 and CDR2 are SGHRS and YFSETQ. Trimming took 2 bases from V and 5 from J, leaving 13 bases between them. The CDR3 loop is CASSLGGVRTEAFF. DNA for the CDR3: TGCGCCAGCAGCTTAGGGGGTGTACGGACTGAAGCTTTCTTT. The variable domain in full, completed from reference TRBV5-1 and TRBJ1-1, reads KAGVTQTPRYLIKTRGQQVTLSCSPISGHRSVSWYQQTPGQGLQFLFEYFSETQRNKGNFPGRFSGRQFSNSRSEMNVSTLELGDSALYLCASSLGGVRTEAFFGQGTRLTVV.

The chain joins TRBV5-6 to TRBJ2-5; D gene unclear. The CDR3 length is 11 residues. CDR1 and CDR2 from the germline V gene are SGHDT and YYEEEE. The germline V and J ends were trimmed by 5 bases and 7 bases, with 9 bases remaining between them. CDR3 bases: TGTGCCAGCAGTACGGGTGGGACCCAGTACTTC. Translating it yields CASSTGGTQYF.

This clone was seen a few times. The chain combines TRBV28 with TRBJ2-2; the D gene could be TRBD1 or TRBD2 (5 bases each). Per the germline V gene, CDR1 is MDHEN and CDR2 is SYDVKM. Trimming cost V 6 bases and J 6 bases, with 11 bases left between them. There are 13 residues in the CDR3. This CDR3 reads CASRTGTPGELFF. CDR3 in DNA: TGTGCCAGCAGGACCGGGACCCCCGGGGAGCTGTTTTTT.

The chain recombines TRBV7-8 with TRBJ2-1; 7 positions agree with TRBD1. CDR1 and CDR2 (germline): SGHVS, FQNEAQ. The CDR3 contains 14 residues. With V trimmed by 5 bases and J by 6 bases, 7 bases remained unmatched. The chain's CDR3 is CASSLSRDSNEQFF. The CDR3 nucleotides are TGTGCCAGCAGCCTATCCCGGGACAGCAATGAGCAGTTCTTC.

This clone was seen a handful of times. The chain couples TRBV27 to TRBJ1-2; D is unclear. CDR3 length equals 15 residues. Trimming took 5 bases from V and 0 from J, leaving 13 bases between them. Germline V gene data show CDR1 as MNHEY and CDR2 as SMNVEV (reference sequence). The CDR3 here is CASSTRRESNYGYTF. The CDR3 region has the DNA TGTGCCAGCAGTACTCGAAGGGAATCTAACTATGGCTACACCTTC.

The chain joins TRBV4-1 to TRBJ1-5; D is unresolved. Germline values: CDR1 MGHRA, CDR2 YSYEKL. This CDR3 spans 16 amino acids. Between the trimmed V and J ends, which lost 2 bases and 0 bases, there was a span of 11 bases. The CDR3 loop reads CASSQSSGSSNQPQHF. The CDR3 region has the DNA TGCGCCAGCAGCCAAAGCTCGGGGAGTAGCAATCAGCCCCAGCATTTT.

This clone came up a few times. Other DNA sequences in the sample encode the same CDR3. The genes are TRBV5-1 and TRBJ1-1; D is undetermined. This CDR3 is built from 11 residues. V was clipped by 3 bases and J by 3 bases, with 3 bases between them. Germline CDR1 and CDR2: SGHRS and YFSETQ. The CDR3 region has the DNA TGCGCCAGCAGCTCGGACACTGAAGCTTTCTTT. Its protein product is CASSSDTEAFF.

This clone was observed a few times. The V call is TRBV4-1, the J call TRBJ2-5; D tentatively fits TRBD1 or TRBD2 (6 bases each). The CDR3 runs to 15 residues. V was pared by 4 bases and J by 2 bases, with 14 bases between. Per the germline V gene, CDR1 is MGHRA and CDR2 is YSYEKL. CDR3 in DNA: TGCGCCAGCAGCCCGTGGGGGGCACCTCAAGAGACCCAGTACTTC. It is translated as CASSPWGAPQETQYF.

CDR3 protein: CASSRVKGHLSGNTIYF. CDR3 sequence (DNA): TGCGCCAGCAGTCGTGTGAAAGGACACCTCTCTGGAAACACCATATATTTT. The chain uses TRBV23-1 and TRBJ1-3, with D possibly matching TRBD1 (5 bases). TRBV23-1 is reported as an ORF; its role is uncertain. Trimming removed 4 bases from V and 0 bases from J, with 16 bases in between. CDR3 size: 17 residues.

Only a few counts were recorded for this clone. This rearrangement joins TRBV5-4 to TRBJ1-1; maybe TRBD1 (6 bases). Deletions cut 4 bases from V and 1 base from J, with 17 bases between. Germline V lookup: CDR1 SGHNT, CDR2 YYREEE (reference sequence). The CDR3 is 16 residues long. As DNA, the CDR3 is TGTGCCAGCAGCCCCCCAGGGGAAGTATGGAACACTGAAGCTTTCTTT. Translated: CASSPPGEVWNTEAFF.

This clone was detected only a few times. V usage is TRBV30 and J usage is TRBJ2-1; D is perhaps TRBD1 or TRBD2 (5 bases each). CDR1 and CDR2 (germline): GTSNPN, SVGIG (reference sequence). CDR3 length equals 14 residues. Trimming left V 2 bases short and J 6 bases short, with 14 bases between. The CDR3 protein is CAWSRIAGANEQFF. CDR3 sequence (DNA): TGTGCCTGGAGTCGGATAGCCGGGGCCAATGAGCAGTTCTTC.

This clone showed up just a few times. The J gene is TRBJ1-3, the V gene TRBV25-1, with a possible D match to TRBD1 (5 bases). Trimming pared 6 bases from V and 7 bases from J, leaving 10 bases between. The germline gives CDR1 MGHDK, CDR2 SYGVNS. CDR3 length: 12 amino acids. The CDR3 nucleotides are TGTGCCAGCAGCGGGGGGGTCAACACCATATATTTT. Residues: CASSGGVNTIYF.

In its sample, this clone was seen a few times. This rearrangement joins TRBV30 to TRBJ2-3; 8 nucleotides agree with TRBD2. Germline V lookup: CDR1 GTSNPN, CDR2 SVGIG (reference sequence). The CDR3 has 20 amino acids. The V gene end was trimmed by 3 bases and the J gene end by 6 bases; junction bases not matched to a gene: 26. This CDR3 reads CAWSDGYSIGLALSSDTQYF. CDR3 bases: TGTGCCTGGAGCGATGGTTATAGTATTGGACTAGCTCTTTCGAGTGATACGCAGTATTTT.

The V call is TRBV28, the J call TRBJ1-2; the match to TRBD1 covers 8 bases. CDR3 length: 15 residues. The J segment lost 5 bases and the V segment lost 5 bases, leaving 10 bases of the junction unmatched. Germline V lookup: CDR1 MDHEN, CDR2 SYDVKM. DNA for the CDR3: TGTGCCAGCAGTATCCCGGGGACAGGCTCTTATGGCTACACCTTC. Its translation: CASSIPGTGSYGYTF.

The V and J genes are TRBV7-9 and TRBJ2-1; D is possibly TRBD2 (6 bases). The germline gives CDR1 SEHNR, CDR2 FQNEAQ (reference sequence). V lost 5 bases to trimming and J lost 8 bases, with 19 bases between them. There are 15 residues in the CDR3. The CDR3 DNA sequence: TGTGCCAGCAGCCCACGGGGGTCAAGCGTCGATGAGCAGTTCTTC. Protein product: CASSPRGSSVDEQFF.

Comments on this clone: The sample contains more than one DNA sequence encoding this CDR3. The chain has TRBV27 and TRBJ2-2, with 7 bases that match TRBD1. The germline V gene has CDR1 MNHEY and CDR2 SMNVEV (reference sequence). The CDR3 is 15 amino acids. V lost 3 bases, J lost 2 bases, and 3 bases stayed unmatched. CDR3 sequence reads: CASSLGTENTGELFF. CDR3 in DNA: TGTGCCAGCAGTTTGGGGACAGAAAACACCGGGGAGCTGTTTTTT.

This clone was found a few times. The chain combines TRBV30 with TRBJ2-1; the match to TRBD1 covers 7 bases. The V and J ends lost 1 base and 3 bases, in that order; junction bases with no gene match: 6. CDR3 length equals 15 residues. CDR1 is GTSNPN, CDR2 SVGIG, per germline (reference sequence). Here the CDR3 reads CAWSASNRGYNEQFF. The CDR3 DNA follows: TGTGCCTGGAGTGCATCCAACAGGGGCTACAATGAGCAGTTCTTC.

This clone has just a few counts. The sample holds other DNA sequences that translate to the same CDR3. V is TRBV30 and J is TRBJ2-7, with TRBD2 as a possible D gene (6 bases). Trimming removed 5 bases from V and 7 bases from J, with 12 bases in between. The germline V gene has CDR1 GTSNPN and CDR2 SVGIG (reference sequence). The CDR3 extends over 11 amino acids. The CDR3 region is CAWSRGGEQYF. The CDR3 DNA reads as TGTGCCTGGTCCCGTGGGGGGGAGCAGTACTTC.

This clone was seen more than once but under ten times. The CDR3 region has the DNA TGTGCCAGCAGTGAAGGGCAGGGTATGTCGGAAGGCTACACCTTC. Translated: CASSEGQGMSEGYTF. V usage is TRBV2 and J usage is TRBJ1-2; tentative D call: TRBD1 (5 bases). Trimming removed 1 base from V and 8 bases from J, with 17 bases in between. The CDR3 sequence is 15 residues long. Germline V lookup: CDR1 SNHLY, CDR2 FYNNEI.